This T cell receptor (beta chain) stems from a study of T cells expressing NK-cell markers (dated by TCRdb to 2020 to 2022). Regarding the complete study: Three sorted T-cell subsets (CD3+CD56+NKG2C+, CD3+CD56+NKG2C- and CD3+CD56-NKG2C+) from fewer than 10 donors had their TCR beta-chain repertoires profiled. Among the eight sequenced donors, seven were HCMV-seropositive and one was HCMV-seronegative. All eight donors whose samples were sequenced were randomly selected healthy volunteers, three of them men and five women. Libraries were sequenced as 2 x 150 bp reads on Illumina HiSeq 2000/2500, MiSeq or NextSeq.

As to this clonotype: Its specific antigen is unknown.

The CDR3 starts with the cysteine, ends with the phenylalanine, and has 17 residues. Only the protein is on record. Per the germline V gene (reference sequence), SGHAT is the CDR1 and FQDESV is the CDR2. Sequencing instrument: Illumina HiSeq 2000. TCR beta cDNA libraries were prepared using 5'RACE template switching, which introduced a universal primer site and unique molecular identifiers. Priming for cDNA synthesis came from the TCR beta constant segment, and two successive PCR amplification steps followed. The paper's processing steps were these. MIGEC was used to demultiplex reads and group the reads by UMI, and MiTCR was used to assemble and quantify clonotypes. To remove erroneous sequences, TCR cDNA sequences were retained only when supported by two or more reads. The tcR package was used for downstream repertoire analysis, and clonotypes were matched between fractions using CDR3 nucleotide sequence together with V segment. Antigen specificity was annotated against VDJdb with VDJmatch, allowing one amino acid substitution in CDR3. After TCRdb reprocessed the reads, each CDR3 protein sequence was kept as one row, without DNA. The V and J calls and clone size are TCRdb's, not the authors'. The sample's table covers about 380,000 distinct CDR3 sequences. 5% to 5.5% of the sample lies in the top ten.

Results and caveats for the whole study, not just this receptor: In a handful of donors, the dominant CD3+CD56+NKG2C+ clonotypes were among the top 10 CD8+ clonotypes and accounted for roughly 1.0-8% of CD8+ T cells. Those dominant clonotypes were again the most abundant among CD3+CD56-NKG2C+ cells in a few donors, at 28.3-60.1%. It remained unclear whether the expanded NKG2C-expressing T cell clones were specific for HCMV antigens.

To determine HCMV serostatus, a commercial ELISA kit was used to detect HCMV-specific IgG in serum. Peripheral blood mononuclear cells were isolated from blood by Ficoll density gradient centrifugation. Sequencing was performed on blood T cells: a sorted CD56 or NKG2C T cell subset, CD4+ or CD8+ T cells, or bulk PBMC T cells (not recorded which). This sequence was found in a man aged 18-75 years in good health. The V gene is TRBV11-1 and the J gene is TRBJ1-5; TCRdb's D call of TRBD1 is untestable without DNA. Here the CDR3 is given as CASSATATGEGNQPQHF.